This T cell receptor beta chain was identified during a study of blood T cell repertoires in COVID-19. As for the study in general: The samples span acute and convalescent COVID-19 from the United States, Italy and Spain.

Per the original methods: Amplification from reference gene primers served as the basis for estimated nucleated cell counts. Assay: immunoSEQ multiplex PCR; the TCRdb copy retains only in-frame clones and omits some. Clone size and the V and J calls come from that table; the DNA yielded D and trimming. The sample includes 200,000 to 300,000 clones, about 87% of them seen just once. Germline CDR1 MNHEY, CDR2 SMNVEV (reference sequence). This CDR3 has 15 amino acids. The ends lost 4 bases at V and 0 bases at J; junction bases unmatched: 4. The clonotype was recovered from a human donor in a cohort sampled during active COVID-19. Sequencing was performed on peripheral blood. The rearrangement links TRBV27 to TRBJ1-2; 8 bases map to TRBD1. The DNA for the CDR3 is TGTGCCAGCAGTTCATGGACAGGGACTAACTATGGCTACACCTTC. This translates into CASSSWTGTNYGYTF.